This entry is about one T cell receptor (beta chain). The record originates from a study of blood T cell repertoires in COVID-19. Study as a whole: Spain, Italy and the United States supplied samples that represented acute and convalescent COVID-19.

Authors' data handling: Amplified reference gene primers provided the basis for estimating nucleated cell counts. The assay was immunoSEQ multiplex PCR, and TCRdb's table has in-frame clones only and misses some. V and J calls and clone size are copied from that table; D and trimming were computed from the DNA. The data show about 58,000 clones, roughly 80% seen once. Deletions cut 4 bases from V and 7 bases from J, with 8 bases between. Germline V gene lookup returns CDR1 SEHNR and CDR2 FQNEAQ (reference sequence). This CDR3 contains 12 residues. During active infection, Seattle patients enrolled and were then monitored through disease.

The sample comprised peripheral blood. V usage is TRBV7-9 and J usage is TRBJ2-1; no reliable D call. The receptor was isolated from a man over 45 with COVID-19, enrolled during active disease. The CDR3 protein is CASSYRANEQFF. The CDR3 DNA reads TGTGCCAGCAGCTACCGAGCTAATGAGCAGTTCTTC.